What follows are 8 T cell receptor beta chains derived from one specimen sequenced in a study of cytomegalovirus exposure and HLA in healthy donors. Primers for the PCR totalled 60 Vbeta and 13 Jbeta. This table comes from immunoSEQ multiplex PCR, and its TCRdb copy is limited to in-frame clones, with some not included. Found here are 95,000 to 150,000 clones, approximately 65% of them singletons; the top ten hold over 1.5%. The sample consisted of PBMCs. Receptors originate from a man younger than 35 in good health and CMV-seronegative.

The gene calls are TRBV28 and TRBJ1-3; 7 bases are shared with TRBD1. V trimming: 5 bases; J trimming: 1 base; junction bases outside the gene matches: 2. Per the germline V gene, CDR1 is MDHEN and CDR2 is SYDVKM. The CDR3 loop spans 14 amino acids. The CDR3 DNA is TGTGCCAGCAGTACACAGGGGTCTGGAAACACCATATATTTT. The encoded protein is CASSTQGSGNTIYF.

This rearrangement joins TRBV10-3 to TRBJ2-7; TRBD1 matches at 9 bases. The CDR3 is 16 residues long. Trimming cost V 6 bases and J 1 base; bases outside gene matches: 10. CDR1 and CDR2 (germline): ENHRY, SYGVKD. The CDR3 DNA reads as TGTGCCATCAGGCCAGAGGGACAGGGAAGGTCCTACGAGCAGTACTTC. Protein product: CAIRPEGQGRSYEQYF.

The chain links TRBV2 to TRBJ2-6, with 7 nucleotides matching TRBD1. V shed 4 bases, J shed 1 base, and the junction held 1 base outside the gene matches. Germline V gives CDR1 SNHLY, CDR2 FYNNEI. This CDR3 spans 15 amino acids. The CDR3 protein is CASSGQGSGANVLTF. The CDR3 DNA reads as TGTGCCAGCAGTGGACAGGGATCTGGGGCCAACGTCCTGACTTTC.

The CDR3 spells CASSLDRGETQYF. In DNA, the CDR3 is TGCGCCAGCAGCTTGGACAGGGGAGAGACCCAGTACTTC. The chain has TRBV5-1 and TRBJ2-5; the match to TRBD1 covers 7 bases. The germline CDR1 and CDR2 sequences are SGHRS and YFSETQ. The V gene end was trimmed by 0 bases and the J gene end by 4 bases; junction bases not matched to a gene: 0. This CDR3 has 13 amino acids.

The CDR3 spells CASSLGGANYGYTF. DNA for the CDR3: TGTGCCAGCAGCTTGGGGGGAGCTAACTATGGCTACACCTTC. This sequence joins TRBV7-9 and TRBJ1-2; D possibly corresponds to TRBD1 (5 bases). V was trimmed by 3 bases and J by 0 bases, leaving 8 bases between them. The CDR3 spans 14 residues. CDR1 and CDR2 from the germline V gene are SEHNR and FQNEAQ (reference sequence).

The J gene is TRBJ2-7, the V gene TRBV27; possibly TRBD2 for D (8 bases). V lost 6 bases and J lost 4, with 19 bases in between. The CDR3 length is 15 residues. Looked up from germline, CDR1 is MNHEY and CDR2 is SMNVEV (reference sequence). CDR3 in amino acids: CASREGGGRLYEQYF. The CDR3 DNA reads as TGTGCCAGCAGAGAAGGGGGCGGGAGGCTTTACGAGCAGTACTTC.

This sequence joins TRBV7-9 and TRBJ2-3; D is perhaps TRBD1 (5 bases). Trimming removed 5 bases at V and 5 bases at J, with 14 bases between. This CDR3 region has 14 residues. In germline, CDR1 is SEHNR, CDR2 FQNEAQ (reference sequence). The CDR3 protein is CASSPRTKGDTQYF. In DNA, the CDR3 is TGTGCCAGCAGCCCTCGGACAAAGGGAGATACGCAGTATTTT.

The rearrangement links TRBV19 to TRBJ2-3; 8 nucleotides agree with TRBD2. CDR3 length: 15 amino acids. Looked up from germline, CDR1 is LNHDA and CDR2 is SQIVND (reference sequence). V was clipped by 5 bases and J by 0 bases; unmatched bases: 4. This chain's CDR3 is CASSPSGSSTDTQYF. For the CDR3, the DNA is TGTGCCAGTAGTCCGAGCGGGAGTAGCACAGATACGCAGTATTTT. Full variable domain (remainder filled in from reference TRBV19 and TRBJ2-3): DGGITQSPKYLFRKEGQNVTLSCEQNLNHDAMYWYRQDPGQGLRLIYYSQIVNDFQKGDIAEGYSVSREKKESFPLTVTSAQKNPTAFYLCASSPSGSSTDTQYFGPGTRLTVL.